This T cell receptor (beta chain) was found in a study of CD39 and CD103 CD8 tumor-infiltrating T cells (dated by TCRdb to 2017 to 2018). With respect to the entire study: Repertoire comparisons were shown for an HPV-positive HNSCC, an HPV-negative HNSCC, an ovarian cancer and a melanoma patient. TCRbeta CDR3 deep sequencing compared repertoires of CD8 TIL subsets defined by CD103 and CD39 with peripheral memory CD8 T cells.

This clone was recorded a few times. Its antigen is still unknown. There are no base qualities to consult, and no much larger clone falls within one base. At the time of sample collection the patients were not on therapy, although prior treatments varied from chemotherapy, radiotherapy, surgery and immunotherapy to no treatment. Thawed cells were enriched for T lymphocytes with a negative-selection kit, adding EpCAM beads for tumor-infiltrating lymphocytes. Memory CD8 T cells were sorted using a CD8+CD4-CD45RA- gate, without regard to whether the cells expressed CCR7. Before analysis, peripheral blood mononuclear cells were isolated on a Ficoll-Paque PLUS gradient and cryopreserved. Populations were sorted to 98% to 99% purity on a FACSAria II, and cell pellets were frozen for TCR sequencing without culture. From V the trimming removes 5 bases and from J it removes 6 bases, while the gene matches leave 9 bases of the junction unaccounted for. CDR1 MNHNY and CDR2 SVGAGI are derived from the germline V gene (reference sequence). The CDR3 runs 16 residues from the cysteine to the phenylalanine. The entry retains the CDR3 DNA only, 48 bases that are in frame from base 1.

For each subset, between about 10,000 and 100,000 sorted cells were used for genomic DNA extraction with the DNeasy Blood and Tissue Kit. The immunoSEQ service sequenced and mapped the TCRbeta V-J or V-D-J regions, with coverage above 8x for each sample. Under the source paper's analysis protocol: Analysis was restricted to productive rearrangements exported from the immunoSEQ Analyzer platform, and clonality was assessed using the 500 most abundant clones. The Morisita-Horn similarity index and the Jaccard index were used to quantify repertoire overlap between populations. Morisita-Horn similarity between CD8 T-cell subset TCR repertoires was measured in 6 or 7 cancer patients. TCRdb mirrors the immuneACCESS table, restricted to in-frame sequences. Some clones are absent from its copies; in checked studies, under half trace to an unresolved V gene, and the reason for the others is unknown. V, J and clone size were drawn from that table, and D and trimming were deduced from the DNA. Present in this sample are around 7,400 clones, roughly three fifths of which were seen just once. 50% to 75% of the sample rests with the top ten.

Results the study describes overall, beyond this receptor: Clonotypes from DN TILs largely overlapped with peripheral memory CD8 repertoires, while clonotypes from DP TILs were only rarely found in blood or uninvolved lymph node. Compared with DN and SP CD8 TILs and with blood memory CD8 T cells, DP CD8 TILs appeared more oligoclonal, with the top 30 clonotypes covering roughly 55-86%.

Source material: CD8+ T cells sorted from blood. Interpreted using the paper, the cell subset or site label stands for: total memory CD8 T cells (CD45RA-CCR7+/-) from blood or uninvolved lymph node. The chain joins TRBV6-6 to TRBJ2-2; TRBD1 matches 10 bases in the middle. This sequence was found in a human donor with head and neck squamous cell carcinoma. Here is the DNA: TGTGCCAGCAGTCTAAGACAGGGGGCTATGGCCGGGGAGCTGTTTTTT. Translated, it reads CASSLRQGAMAGELFF.